This entry lists 30 T cell receptor beta chains sequenced from one sample in a study of blood T cell repertoires in COVID-19. Libraries were prepared by immunoSEQ multiplex PCR; TCRdb keeps only in-frame clonotypes and omits some of them. The data show around 310,000 clones, about nine tenths seen once. Sequencing was performed on PBMCs or T cells enriched from blood (not recorded which). The receptors originated from a young woman who had recovered from COVID-19.

The gene calls are TRBV5-5 and TRBJ2-7; 9 nucleotides align to TRBD1. V lost 2 bases and J lost 3; bases outside the gene matches: 6. The CDR3 sequence is 15 residues long. Germline CDR1 and CDR2: SGHKS and YYEKEE (reference sequence). The CDR3 spells CASSFQGTGIYEQYF. In DNA, the CDR3 is TGTGCCAGCAGCTTCCAAGGGACAGGGATCTACGAGCAGTACTTC.

The sample holds one count of this clone. CDR3: CAWSVLTDTQYF. DNA for the CDR3: TGTGCCTGGAGTGTTCTCACAGATACGCAGTATTTT. The V call is TRBV30, the J call TRBJ2-3; no reliable D call. Trimming removed 0 bases at V and 2 bases at J, with 3 bases between. CDR3 size: 12 residues. CDR1 and CDR2 from the germline V gene are GTSNPN and SVGIG (reference sequence).

This chain links TRBV27 with TRBJ2-4; D is possibly TRBD1 (6 bases). CDR1 is MNHEY, CDR2 SMNVEV, per germline (reference sequence). This CDR3 spans 17 amino acids. V gave up 5 bases and J gave up 5 bases, with 22 bases separating them. The CDR3 sequence is CASSRIFRGISQNIQYF. DNA of the CDR3: TGTGCCAGCAGTCGAATATTCAGGGGTATTAGCCAAAACATTCAGTACTTC.

The genes are TRBV7-3 and TRBJ2-7; possibly TRBD2 for D (6 bases). Germline loops: CDR1 SGHTA, CDR2 FQGTGA. There are 13 residues in the CDR3. V was pared by 5 bases and J by 3 bases, with 11 bases between. DNA for the CDR3: TGTGCCAGCAGCCCGGGGGAAGTCTACGAGCAGTACTTC. Translated, it gives CASSPGEVYEQYF. Drawing the rest from reference TRBV7-3 and TRBJ2-7, the complete variable domain is GAGVSQTPSNKVTEKGKYVELRCDPISGHTALYWYRQSLGQGPEFLIYFQGTGAADDSGLPNDRFFAVRPEGSVSTLKIQRTERGDSAVYLCASSPGEVYEQYFGPGTRLTVT.

The chain is built from TRBV11-2 and TRBJ2-5; 8 nucleotides agree with TRBD2. This CDR3 is built from 15 residues. The V gene end was trimmed by 6 bases and the J gene end by 5 bases; junction bases not matched to a gene: 11. CDR1 SGHAT and CDR2 FQNNGV come from the germline V gene. The CDR3 is CASSDASGSWETQYF. The DNA of the CDR3 is TGTGCCAGCAGTGACGCGAGCGGGAGTTGGGAGACCCAGTACTTC.

The chain couples TRBV7-2 to TRBJ2-1; 7 bases agree with TRBD2. The germline gives CDR1 SGHTA, CDR2 FQGNSA. The J segment lost 0 bases and the V segment lost 8 bases, leaving 7 bases of the junction unmatched. The CDR3 extends over 15 amino acids. The CDR3: CASGWEGSSYNEQFF. The CDR3 DNA sequence: TGTGCCAGCGGCTGGGAGGGAAGCTCCTACAATGAGCAGTTCTTC.

By frequency in the sample, this clone is medium-sized (0.01 to 0.1%). This chain uses TRBV27 with TRBJ1-1; 7 bases are a match to TRBD1. After removal of 3 bases from V and 6 bases from J, the junction contained 10 bases not matched to a gene. This CDR3 spans 15 amino acids. Germline CDR1 reads MNHEY; CDR2 reads SMNVEV (reference sequence). The CDR3 loop reads CASSLTIQGVAEAFF. In nucleotides, the CDR3 is TGTGCCAGCAGTTTGACAATCCAGGGGGTCGCTGAAGCTTTCTTT.

This clone was recorded once. The chain combines TRBV15 with TRBJ1-2; D unclear. Trimming left V 0 bases short and J 2 bases short, with 4 bases between. CDR1 and CDR2 (germline): LNHNV, YYDKDF (reference sequence). This CDR3 spans 13 amino acids. CDR3 sequence: CATSRERNYGYTF. CDR3 coding DNA: TGTGCCACCAGCAGAGAGAGGAACTATGGCTACACCTTC.

The V and J genes are TRBV11-3 and TRBJ2-1; 9 bases match TRBD2. V shed 5 bases and J 9 bases; nucleotides not matched to a gene: 8. Germline CDR1 is SGHNT and CDR2 is YENEEA. The length of the CDR3 is 14 residues. CDR3 sequence reads: CASSGREGLGEQFF. The CDR3 coding sequence is TGTGCCAGCAGCGGGCGGGAGGGCCTAGGTGAGCAGTTCTTC.

The V call is TRBV7-2, the J call TRBJ2-2, with D maybe TRBD2 (7 bases). CDR1 and CDR2 (germline): SGHTA, FQGNSA. The germline V and J ends were trimmed by 5 bases and 7 bases, with 14 bases remaining between them. CDR3 length: 14 amino acids. CDR3 region: CASSPFGGHGELFF. Here the CDR3 DNA reads TGTGCCAGCAGCCCCTTCGGGGGGCACGGGGAGCTGTTTTTT.

This clone has a handful of counts. Other DNA sequences within the sample encode an identical CDR3. V gene TRBV18 combines with J gene TRBJ2-1; D unresolved. This CDR3 region has 11 residues. Trimming removed 2 bases from V and 8 bases from J, with 4 bases in between. Germline CDR1 and CDR2: KGHSH and LQKENI. The DNA for the CDR3 is TGTGCCAGCTCACCAGCAGATGAGCAGTTCTTC. Translating it yields CASSPADEQFF.

This clone showed up just a few times. The CDR3 sequence: CASRSRGFAEAFF. As DNA, the CDR3 is TGTGCCAGCAGAAGCAGGGGTTTTGCTGAAGCTTTCTTT. V usage is TRBV28 and J usage is TRBJ1-1; D is perhaps TRBD1 (6 bases). The CDR3 consists of 13 residues. Germline V CDR1 and CDR2: MDHEN, SYDVKM. Trimming shortened V by 6 bases and J by 6 bases, and 14 bases separated the two germline ends.

The chain uses TRBV6-5 and TRBJ1-1; D gene ambiguous. Trimming removed 7 bases from V and 1 base from J, with 13 bases in between. Looked up from germline, CDR1 is MNHEY and CDR2 is SVGAGI. The CDR3 runs to 14 residues. The CDR3 DNA follows: TGTGCCAGCACCCCGGGAACGCCGAACACTGAAGCTTTCTTT. Translated, it gives CASTPGTPNTEAFF.

CDR3 region: CASSYSTGYQPQHF. In nucleotides, the CDR3 is TGTGCCAGCAGTTACTCTACGGGATATCAGCCCCAGCATTTT. The J gene is TRBJ1-5, the V gene TRBV6-5; unclear D gene. V dropped 0 bases and J dropped 5 bases, with 8 bases sitting between them. Per the germline V gene, CDR1 is MNHEY and CDR2 is SVGAGI. This CDR3 has 14 amino acids.

This rearrangement joins TRBV11-3 to TRBJ2-1, with D unclear. Germline values: CDR1 SGHNT, CDR2 YENEEA. CDR3 length: 14 residues. Trimming removed 5 bases at V and 9 bases at J, with 17 bases between. The CDR3 DNA reads as TGTGCCAGCAGCCCTCAGGAAACACCCGGTGAGCAGTTCTTC. This encodes CASSPQETPGEQFF.

The chain has TRBV19 and TRBJ2-1; a possible D gene is TRBD1 (6 bases). Trimming stripped 6 bases from V and 4 bases from J, with 16 bases between. The CDR3 has 15 amino acids. Germline loops: CDR1 LNHDA, CDR2 SQIVND (reference sequence). The CDR3 protein is CASREPGHMYNEQFF. CDR3 DNA: TGTGCCAGTAGAGAACCGGGACACATGTACAATGAGCAGTTCTTC.

The V gene is TRBV9, the J gene TRBJ2-7; TRBD1 matches at 7 bases. The length of the CDR3 is 15 residues. V was clipped by 5 bases and J by 3 bases; unmatched bases: 11. Germline V lookup: CDR1 SGDLS, CDR2 YYNGEE. DNA for the CDR3: TGTGCCAGCAGTGCGAACAGGGGCCCTTACTACGAGCAGTACTTC. Amino acid sequence: CASSANRGPYYEQYF.

The chain employs TRBV28 and TRBJ1-1, with unresolved D. Germline-derived CDR1 and CDR2 are MDHEN and SYDVKM. V was shortened by 5 bases and J by 8 bases, with 12 bases between the two germline ends. The length of the CDR3 is 12 residues. CDR3 loop: CASSPRMTEAFF. The DNA for the CDR3 is TGTGCCAGCAGTCCTCGGATGACAGAAGCTTTCTTT.

In the case of this clone: Compared with germline, one end of the junction differs, possibly owing to a read error. The rearrangement joins TRBV12-3 or TRBV12-4 to TRBJ2-1; 12 nucleotides line up with TRBD2. The CDR3 loop spans 11 amino acids. This CDR3 is CASSPSGRGIF. The DNA of the CDR3 is TGTGCCAGCAGCCCTAGCGGGAGGGGGATCTTC.

The chain combines TRBV18 with TRBJ2-7; D remains ambiguous. From germline, CDR1 is KGHSH and CDR2 LQKENI. V lost 0 bases to trimming and J lost 2 bases, with 14 bases between them. CDR3 size: 16 residues. The CDR3 DNA reads as TGTGCCAGCTCACCACCGGTCTTCACGGTACCCTACGAGCAGTACTTC. It yields the protein CASSPPVFTVPYEQYF.

The sample holds one count of this clone. The V gene is TRBV5-6, the J gene TRBJ2-7; TRBD2 is a possible D gene (5 bases). CDR3 length equals 13 residues. Looked up from germline, CDR1 is SGHDT and CDR2 is YYEEEE. V was shortened by 5 bases and J by 6 bases, with 15 bases between the two germline ends. The CDR3 region is CASRPMMGAEQYF. CDR3 nucleotide sequence: TGTGCCAGCAGGCCCATGATGGGAGCCGAGCAGTACTTC.

V and J are TRBV19 and TRBJ2-3; weak D call: TRBD2 (6 bases). CDR1 is LNHDA, CDR2 SQIVND, per germline (reference sequence). CDR3 length: 15 residues. Trimming pared 6 bases from V and 6 bases from J, leaving 19 bases between. The CDR3 DNA reads as TGTGCCAGTAGAAGAGGGACTTCCTGGCGGGATACGCAGTATTTT. Its protein is CASRRGTSWRDTQYF.

This clone has only one observation. The J gene is TRBJ1-1, the V gene TRBV20-1; weak D call: TRBD1 (6 bases). CDR1 is DFQATT, CDR2 SNEGSKA, per germline (reference sequence). V lost 3 bases and J 12 bases, leaving 23 bases between the germline ends. This CDR3 is 14 amino acids long. CDR3 sequence reads: CSASQIGTGIASFF. CDR3 DNA sequence: TGCAGTGCTAGTCAGATAGGTACAGGGATCGCTTCTTTCTTT.

V is TRBV28 and J is TRBJ1-3; tentative D call: TRBD1 (6 bases). V lost 5 bases to trimming and J lost 2 bases, with 16 bases between them. The CDR3 has 16 amino acids. Germline loops: CDR1 MDHEN, CDR2 SYDVKM. The CDR3 here is CASSKYREAAGNTIYF. The CDR3 DNA reads TGTGCCAGCAGTAAATACAGGGAAGCAGCTGGAAACACCATATATTTT.

J is TRBJ2-3 and V is TRBV19; possible D gene TRBD2, 5 bases. Per the germline V gene, CDR1 is LNHDA and CDR2 is SQIVND (reference sequence). Trimming took 0 bases from V and 4 from J, leaving 14 bases between them. This CDR3 has 16 residues. Here the CDR3 reads CASSIDFLAAADTQYF. CDR3 nucleotides: TGTGCCAGTAGTATAGATTTCCTAGCAGCCGCAGATACGCAGTATTTT.

The chain couples TRBV4-1 to TRBJ1-3, with no clear D. Per the germline V gene, CDR1 is MGHRA and CDR2 is YSYEKL. The CDR3 spans 15 residues. Trimming took off 5 bases at V and 6 bases at J, with 17 bases between the two ends. CDR3 nucleotide sequence: TGCGCCAGCAGCTTAAGGAGCTGGATGCCAAACACCATATATTTT. Its protein is CASSLRSWMPNTIYF.

The rearrangement joins TRBV15 to TRBJ2-7; 8 nucleotides match TRBD2. Germline V lookup: CDR1 LNHNV, CDR2 YYDKDF (reference sequence). V dropped 0 bases and J dropped 1; count of bases not matched to a gene: 11. This CDR3 spans 18 amino acids. The DNA of the CDR3 is TGTGCCACCAGCAGAGATCTAAGGGTGAGACTAGCGTCCTACGAGCAGTACTTC. This gives the protein CATSRDLRVRLASYEQYF.

Notes on this clone: Additional DNA sequences in this sample encode the identical CDR3. The chain has TRBV9 and TRBJ2-3; D perhaps matches TRBD2 (6 bases). The CDR3 is 14 residues long. Germline CDR1 reads SGDLS; CDR2 reads YYNGEE. Trimming shortened V by 0 bases and J by 6 bases, and 11 bases separated the two germline ends. The CDR3 here is CASSVVSGGDTQYF. CDR3 in DNA: TGTGCCAGCAGCGTAGTGAGCGGAGGGGATACGCAGTATTTT.

The J gene is TRBJ2-1, the V gene TRBV5-1; TRBD2 agrees at 11 bases. Germline V gene data show CDR1 as SGHRS and CDR2 as YFSETQ. The CDR3 runs 14 residues. V gave up 4 bases and J gave up 9 bases; unmatched junction bases: 6. CDR3 in amino acids: CASSLLAGESEQFF. The CDR3 DNA follows: TGCGCCAGCAGCCTACTAGCGGGAGAAAGTGAGCAGTTCTTC.

The chain recombines TRBV20-1 with TRBJ2-7; TRBD1 is a possible D gene (5 bases). Germline V gene lookup returns CDR1 DFQATT and CDR2 SNEGSKA (reference sequence). CDR3 length equals 13 residues. Trimming pared 3 bases from V and 3 bases from J, leaving 12 bases between. CDR3 in amino acids: CSASRGTGYEQYF. CDR3 in DNA: TGCAGTGCTAGTAGGGGAACCGGCTACGAGCAGTACTTC.